Below are 25 T cell receptor beta chains sequenced from a single sample in a study of monozygotic twins with inflammatory bowel disease. TCRdb reprocessed the 5' RACE reads; each CDR3 protein has one entry and no DNA is given. Listed are some 200,000 distinct CDR3 sequences; roughly 7.5% falls within the top ten. The sequencing sample was made of blood. The source of these receptors is a human donor with ulcerative colitis or Crohn's disease, or a healthy co-twin of an affected twin (not recorded which).

This rearrangement joins TRBV20-1 to TRBJ2-1; the D gene TCRdb calls, TRBD2, cannot be checked with no DNA. Germline lookup yields CDR1 DFQATT and CDR2 SNEGSKA (reference sequence). The CDR3 spans 15 residues. The CDR3 region is CSAPELAGGPNEQFF.

V and J are TRBV7-2 and TRBJ2-1; the D call from TCRdb, TRBD2, cannot be confirmed without DNA. The V gene's germline CDR1 is SGHTA and CDR2 FQGNSA. This CDR3 has 14 residues. The CDR3 sequence is CASTPGLAGNEQFF.

The chain carries TRBV29-1 and TRBJ2-7; no DNA is available, so the TRBD1 call from TCRdb remains unchecked. The germline gives CDR1 SQVTM, CDR2 ANQGSEA. The CDR3 spans 13 residues. CDR3 protein: CSVSPPGNYEQYF.

V and J are TRBV24-1 and TRBJ2-2. Germline V gives CDR1 KGHDR, CDR2 SFDVKD. The CDR3 loop spans 14 amino acids. CDR3: CATSDLGTTGELFF.

The rearrangement joins TRBV5-6 to TRBJ2-5; the D call of TRBD1 rests on TCRdb alone, since no DNA is present to check it. Germline V gives CDR1 SGHDT, CDR2 YYEEEE. CDR3 size: 16 residues. The CDR3 spells CASSLEEGHIKRTQYF. The full variable domain, its missing parts supplied by reference TRBV5-6 and TRBJ2-5, is DAGVTQSPTHLIKTRGQQVTLRCSPKSGHDTVSWYQQALGQGPQFIFQYYEEEERQRGNFPDRFSGHQFPNYSSELNVNALLLGDSALYLCASSLEEGHIKRTQYFGPGTRLLVL.

The V gene is TRBV7-2, the J gene TRBJ2-3; with no DNA, the TCRdb D assignment of TRBD2 cannot be verified. The CDR3 length is 16 residues. Germline CDR1 and CDR2: SGHTA and FQGNSA. This CDR3 is CASSNLALGGTDTQYF.

V gene TRBV6-2 or TRBV6-3 combines with J gene TRBJ2-1; checking the TCRdb D call of TRBD2 is not possible without DNA. The CDR3 totals 15 residues. From germline, CDR1 is MNHEY and CDR2 SVGEGT. The CDR3 sequence is CASSEGLASYNEQFF.

The rearrangement joins TRBV4-1 to TRBJ2-7; the TCRdb D gene call, TRBD2, has no DNA to confirm it. The germline V gene has CDR1 MGHRA and CDR2 YSYEKL. There are 17 residues in the CDR3. CDR3 loop: CASSPGTAGRFSYEQYF.

The chain uses TRBV15 and TRBJ2-1; the D call of TRBD2 rests on TCRdb alone, since no DNA is present to check it. Germline V CDR1 and CDR2: LNHNV, YYDKDF (reference sequence). This CDR3 comprises 17 residues. The CDR3 sequence is CATSSHPSGGSYNEQFF.

The J gene is TRBJ2-5, the V gene TRBV11-2; the TRBD1 assignment by TCRdb is unverifiable without DNA. The CDR3 consists of 13 residues. CDR1 and CDR2 (germline): SGHAT, FQNNGV. CDR3 sequence: CASSGDRQETQYF.

This chain joins TRBV6-1 and TRBJ2-1; TCRdb lists TRBD2, though no DNA is available to test this call. This CDR3 contains 15 residues. Germline V gives CDR1 MNHNS, CDR2 SASEGT. This CDR3 is CASSLTSGIYNEQFF.

This chain uses TRBV15 with TRBJ2-7; as DNA is missing, the TRBD1 call by TCRdb cannot be tested. The germline CDR1 and CDR2 sequences are LNHNV and YYDKDF (reference sequence). The CDR3 spans 14 residues. The CDR3 here is CATSEERGRDEQYF.

The chain combines TRBV19 with TRBJ1-2; TCRdb's assignment of TRBD1 cannot be checked, as there is no DNA. Germline V gene data show CDR1 as LNHDA and CDR2 as SQIVND (reference sequence). This CDR3 comprises 16 residues. The CDR3 protein is CASSVRDGASNYGYTF.

The CDR3 region is CASGGQQYNEQFF. This rearrangement joins TRBV10-2 to TRBJ2-1; the TCRdb call, TRBD1, lacks DNA for checking. Germline V gives CDR1 WSHSY, CDR2 SAAADI. There are 13 residues in the CDR3.

The chain carries TRBV5-1 and TRBJ1-2; TCRdb names TRBD1, which stays unverified in the absence of DNA. CDR3 length: 14 amino acids. Germline V gene data show CDR1 as SGHRS and CDR2 as YFSETQ. CDR3 residues: CASSLSQGEAGYTF.

This chain joins TRBV5-1 and TRBJ1-1; TCRdb names TRBD1, which stays unverified in the absence of DNA. This CDR3 comprises 17 residues. The germline V gene has CDR1 SGHRS and CDR2 YFSETQ. CDR3 in amino acids: CASSLAPGLKMNTEAFF.

The chain couples TRBV2 to TRBJ2-2; TCRdb calls TRBD1, which cannot be checked without DNA. CDR1 and CDR2 (germline): SNHLY, FYNNEI. The length of the CDR3 is 15 residues. CDR3 loop: CASKGQGLNTGELFF.

Here the CDR3 reads CASSRGQNSPLHF. The chain combines TRBV18 with TRBJ1-6. Germline V lookup: CDR1 KGHSH, CDR2 LQKENI. This CDR3 region has 13 residues.

The chain links TRBV9 to TRBJ1-6; with no DNA, the TCRdb D assignment of TRBD1 cannot be verified. The CDR3 loop spans 14 amino acids. Germline V gives CDR1 SGDLS, CDR2 YYNGEE. This chain's CDR3 is CASSGTLTNSPLHF.

The rearrangement links TRBV12-3 or TRBV12-4 to TRBJ1-1; TCRdb returns TRBD1, unconfirmable since there is no DNA. This CDR3 contains 13 residues. The CDR3 region is CASSLERGAGAFF.

This sequence joins TRBV10-3 and TRBJ1-1; TCRdb reports TRBD1, a call that lacks DNA to check it against. CDR1 is ENHRY and CDR2 is SYGVKD in the germline V gene. The CDR3 totals 14 residues. CDR3 loop: CAIKGDPMNTEAFF.

The V gene is TRBV20-1, the J gene TRBJ1-1; as DNA is missing, the TRBD1 call by TCRdb cannot be tested. Germline CDR1 is DFQATT and CDR2 is SNEGSKA (reference sequence). The CDR3 covers 12 residues. The CDR3 sequence is CSGGWGSTEAFF.

V is TRBV3-1 and J is TRBJ2-7; TCRdb's assignment of TRBD1 cannot be checked, as there is no DNA. This CDR3 contains 15 residues. In germline, CDR1 is LGHDT, CDR2 YNNKEL (reference sequence). CDR3 sequence reads: CASSQGRDRDHEQYF.

This chain links TRBV5-1 with TRBJ1-1; TCRdb picks TRBD1, but there is no DNA to check that call. Germline V gene data show CDR1 as SGHRS and CDR2 as YFSETQ. The CDR3 totals 17 residues. CDR3 sequence reads: CASSHTPQTGRLTEAFF.

The V call is TRBV12-3 or TRBV12-4, the J call TRBJ1-1. The CDR3 is made up of 13 amino acids. The CDR3 reads CASSLRPNTEAFF.